Below are 31 T cell receptor beta chains sequenced from a single sample in a study of blood T cell repertoires in COVID-19. Using immunoSEQ multiplex PCR, the repertoire was profiled, and TCRdb retains in-frame clones only, with some absent. The table has 60,000 to 75,000 clones, 85% to 90% seen once. The specimen was peripheral blood. These receptors came from a man aged 50-60 years with active COVID-19.

V gene TRBV11-3 combines with J gene TRBJ2-3, with TRBD1 matching over 9 bases. CDR3 length: 17 amino acids. The V gene end was trimmed by 5 bases and the J gene end by 4 bases; junction bases not matched to a gene: 13. The germline V gene encodes CDR1 SGHNT and CDR2 YENEEA. The CDR3 sequence: CASSQTPGTGSADTQYF. The CDR3, as DNA: TGTGCCAGCAGCCAAACCCCCGGGACAGGGAGCGCAGATACGCAGTATTTT. The full variable domain, rest sourced from reference TRBV11-3 and TRBJ2-3, is EAGVVQSPRYKIIEKKQPVAFWCNPISGHNTLYWYLQNLGQGPELLIRYENEEAVDDSQLPKDRFSAERLKGVDSTLKIQPAELGDSAVYLCASSQTPGTGSADTQYFGPGTRLTVL.

This clone was detected only once. The J gene is TRBJ2-1, the V gene TRBV28; the D gene is possibly TRBD2 (5 bases). V was shortened by 5 bases and J by 6 bases, with 17 bases between the two germline ends. Germline V gene data show CDR1 as MDHEN and CDR2 as SYDVKM. This CDR3 has 15 residues. Here the CDR3 reads CASSTLELTVNEQFF. In DNA, the CDR3 is TGTGCCAGCAGTACACTAGAGTTGACCGTCAATGAGCAGTTCTTC.

This rearrangement joins TRBV28 to TRBJ1-1; TRBD1 aligns across 8 bases. V trimming: 6 bases; J trimming: 7 bases; junction bases outside the gene matches: 13. Germline V gives CDR1 MDHEN, CDR2 SYDVKM. This CDR3 is built from 15 residues. The CDR3 loop reads CASRSLTGVGDEAFF. CDR3 in DNA: TGTGCCAGCAGATCCCTGACAGGGGTTGGGGATGAAGCTTTCTTT. Using reference TRBV28 and TRBJ1-1 for the parts outside the CDR3, the full variable domain is DVKVTQSSRYLVKRTGEKVFLECVQDMDHENMFWYRQDPGLGLRLIYFSYDVKMKEKGDIPEGYSVSREKKERFSLILESASTNQTSMYLCASRSLTGVGDEAFFGQGTRLTVV.

In this sample, this clone turned up once. The CDR3 nucleotides are TGCAGCGTAGCCACAGGGGGAATTAACTATGGCTACACCTTC. Residues: CSVATGGINYGYTF. The chain couples TRBV29-1 to TRBJ1-2, with 8 bases lining up with TRBD1. V dropped 6 bases and J dropped 1; count of bases not matched to a gene: 7. Germline CDR1 is SQVTM and CDR2 is ANQGSEA. This CDR3 contains 14 residues.

J is TRBJ2-1 and V is TRBV30; TRBD2 matches 12 bases. The J segment lost 7 bases and the V segment lost 5 bases, leaving 9 bases of the junction unmatched. CDR1 and CDR2 from the germline V gene are GTSNPN and SVGIG (reference sequence). The CDR3 extends over 15 amino acids. CDR3 sequence: CAWGPGLAGSNEQFF. The DNA of the CDR3 is TGTGCCTGGGGACCGGGACTAGCGGGCTCAAATGAGCAGTTCTTC.

This clone occurred once. This rearrangement joins TRBV18 to TRBJ2-1; tentative D call: TRBD1 (5 bases). The CDR3 has 15 residues. Looked up from germline, CDR1 is KGHSH and CDR2 is LQKENI. Trimming took 6 bases from V and 0 from J, leaving 12 bases between them. CDR3 DNA: TGTGCCAGCTCTCAGAGACAGAGCTCCTACAATGAGCAGTTCTTC. Amino acids: CASSQRQSSYNEQFF.

The chain combines TRBV19 with TRBJ2-3; D not resolved. Germline V lookup: CDR1 LNHDA, CDR2 SQIVND (reference sequence). The CDR3 has 13 residues. Trimming took 2 bases from V and 1 from J, leaving 4 bases between them. Here the CDR3 reads CASSITGTDTQYF. CDR3 DNA: TGTGCCAGTAGTATAACAGGCACAGATACGCAGTATTTT.

The J gene is TRBJ2-1, the V gene TRBV25-1, with a weak D call TRBD1 (5 bases). V lost 2 bases to trimming and J lost 5 bases, with 13 bases between them. This CDR3 contains 15 residues. The germline gives CDR1 MGHDK, CDR2 SYGVNS. The CDR3 reads CASSEGRGLNNEQFF. Written as DNA, the CDR3 is TGTGCCAGCAGTGAAGGAAGGGGTCTAAACAATGAGCAGTTCTTC. The full variable domain, completed using reference TRBV25-1 and TRBJ2-1, is EADIYQTPRYLVIGTGKKITLECSQTMGHDKMYWYQQDPGMELHLIHYSYGVNSTEKGDLSSESTVSRIRTEHFPLTLESARPSHTSQYLCASSEGRGLNNEQFFGPGTRLTVL.

The chain is built from TRBV5-1 and TRBJ2-7, with a tentative D call TRBD1 (6 bases). Germline CDR1 and CDR2: SGHRS and YFSETQ. The CDR3 is 15 amino acids. Trimming took 2 bases from V and 2 from J, leaving 14 bases between them. CDR3 DNA sequence: TGCGCCAGCAGCTTTAGGGCAGGGGTTCCCTACGAGCAGTACTTC. Translation gives CASSFRAGVPYEQYF. Looking up the rest from reference TRBV5-1 and TRBJ2-7 gives the full variable domain: KAGVTQTPRYLIKTRGQQVTLSCSPISGHRSVSWYQQTPGQGLQFLFEYFSETQRNKGNFPGRFSGRQFSNSRSEMNVSTLELGDSALYLCASSFRAGVPYEQYFGPGTRLTVT.

The chain carries TRBV29-1 and TRBJ2-2; D is possibly TRBD2 (6 bases). The CDR3 has 14 amino acids. With 4 bases removed from V and 4 bases from J, the gap between germline ends came to 13 bases. Germline lookup yields CDR1 SQVTM and CDR2 ANQGSEA. The CDR3 coding sequence is TGCAGCGTTGGGTATAGCGGAATCACCGGGGAGCTGTTTTTT. Amino acid sequence: CSVGYSGITGELFF.

The V gene is TRBV18, the J gene TRBJ1-1, with 9 bases aligning to TRBD1. Trimming at V came to 8 bases and at J to 5 bases, leaving 9 bases not matched to a gene. This CDR3 has 14 residues. Germline assignment: CDR1 KGHSH and CDR2 LQKENI. This CDR3 reads CASQSQGAYTEAFF. DNA of the CDR3: TGTGCCAGCCAGTCACAGGGGGCCTATACTGAAGCTTTCTTT. Combining the CDR3 with reference TRBV18 and TRBJ1-1 gives the whole variable domain NAGVMQNPRHLVRRRGQEARLRCSPMKGHSHVYWYRQLPEEGLKFMVYLQKENIIDESGMPKERFSAEFPKEGPSILRIQQVVRGDSAAYFCASQSQGAYTEAFFGQGTRLTVV.

This chain uses TRBV7-8 with TRBJ1-5; D call uncertain. Germline values: CDR1 SGHVS, CDR2 FQNEAQ. V lost 4 bases to trimming and J lost 4 bases, with 14 bases between them. The CDR3 spans 15 residues. The CDR3 is CASSSSRQRNQPQHF. CDR3 bases: TGTGCCAGCAGCTCCTCCCGCCAGAGGAATCAGCCCCAGCATTTT.

As for this clone: The junction and the germline gene differ at one end; a read error may be behind it. V is TRBV7-7 and J is TRBJ2-1, with 13 bases identical to TRBD2. CDR1 is SSHAT and CDR2 is FNYEAQ in the germline V gene (reference sequence). The CDR3 is 18 amino acids. CDR3 nucleotide sequence: TGTGCTAGCAGCTTGTCGCCCAAGGGACTAGCGGGAAGGGATGAGCAGTTCTTC. Protein sequence: CASSLSPKGLAGRDEQFF.

The chain combines TRBV19 with TRBJ1-2; no reliable D call. The ends were cut back, 0 bases at V and 7 bases at J, with 12 bases in the middle. This CDR3 is built from 14 residues. Germline values: CDR1 LNHDA, CDR2 SQIVND (reference sequence). The CDR3 here is CASSIDRGSSGYTF. In DNA form, the CDR3 reads TGTGCCAGTAGTATAGATCGAGGGTCGTCTGGCTACACCTTC.

The rearrangement links TRBV5-4 to TRBJ2-3; D might be TRBD1 (6 bases). The germline V gene has CDR1 SGHNT and CDR2 YYREEE (reference sequence). The CDR3 covers 14 residues. The V end lost 4 bases, the J end lost 6 bases, and 15 bases lay between the germline ends. CDR3 sequence (DNA): TGTGCCAGCAGCCCCTTGGGGGCGACGGATACGCAGTATTTT. Translating it yields CASSPLGATDTQYF. Complete variable domain (other parts from reference TRBV5-4 and TRBJ2-3): ETGVTQSPTHLIKTRGQQVTLRCSSQSGHNTVSWYQQALGQGPQFIFQYYREEENGRGNFPPRFSGLQFPNYSSELNVNALELDDSALYLCASSPLGATDTQYFGPGTRLTVL.

The chain links TRBV5-5 to TRBJ1-2; possible D gene TRBD1, 5 bases. This CDR3 contains 12 residues. The V and J ends lost 5 bases and 7 bases respectively, with 12 bases between them. Per germline, CDR1 SGHKS and CDR2 YYEKEE (reference sequence). The CDR3 spells CASRPSGGGYTF. The CDR3 DNA follows: TGTGCCAGCAGGCCCTCGGGGGGTGGCTACACCTTC.

The rearrangement links TRBV11-2 to TRBJ1-2; 7 bases align to TRBD1. The germline CDR1 and CDR2 sequences are SGHAT and FQNNGV. With 5 bases clipped from V and 7 bases from J, the junction kept 7 bases outside the gene matches. This CDR3 spans 13 amino acids. The CDR3 sequence is CASSNRGWSGYTF. The CDR3 DNA reads TGTGCCAGCAGCAACAGGGGTTGGAGTGGCTACACCTTC. The full variable domain, completed using reference TRBV11-2 and TRBJ1-2, is EAGVAQSPRYKIIEKRQSVAFWCNPISGHATLYWYQQILGQGPKLLIQFQNNGVVDDSQLPKDRFSAERLKGVDSTLKIQPAKLEDSAVYLCASSNRGWSGYTFGSGTRLTVV.

This chain uses TRBV4-1 with TRBJ1-4; the match to TRBD1 covers 9 bases. CDR1 is MGHRA and CDR2 is YSYEKL in the germline V gene. The CDR3 contains 15 residues. The ends lost 1 base at V and 8 bases at J; junction bases unmatched: 5. CDR3 DNA: TGCGCCAGCAGCCAAGTAGGGACAGGGTGGGAAAAACTGTTTTTT. This translates into CASSQVGTGWEKLFF.

The chain joins TRBV11-3 to TRBJ2-1; a possible D gene is TRBD1 (6 bases). This CDR3 has 14 amino acids. V lost 3 bases to trimming and J lost 9 bases, with 15 bases between them. The germline gives CDR1 SGHNT, CDR2 YENEEA. CDR3 residues: CASSLLTGYAEQFF. For the CDR3, the DNA is TGTGCCAGCAGCTTGTTAACAGGGTACGCTGAGCAGTTCTTC.

The chain uses TRBV18 and TRBJ2-5, with D uncertain. CDR1 and CDR2 (germline): KGHSH, LQKENI. The CDR3 contains 13 residues. The V end lost 2 bases, the J end lost 4 bases, and 8 bases lay between the germline ends. The CDR3 DNA reads TGTGCCAGCTCACCAGGGCCCATAGAGACCCAGTACTTC. Protein sequence: CASSPGPIETQYF.

This chain links TRBV28 with TRBJ2-3; TRBD2 matches at 12 bases. The CDR3 runs 17 residues. The germline CDR1 and CDR2 sequences are MDHEN and SYDVKM. J was trimmed by 2 bases and V by 8 bases; bases with no gene match: 11. CDR3 coding DNA: TGTGCCAGCCCCCCAAGGACTAGCGGGGAGTACACAGATACGCAGTATTTT. Protein: CASPPRTSGEYTDTQYF.

The chain is built from TRBV27 and TRBJ1-2; no firm D call. V gave up 5 bases and J gave up 8 bases, with 12 bases separating them. Germline CDR1 reads MNHEY; CDR2 reads SMNVEV (reference sequence). This CDR3 spans 12 amino acids. Written as DNA, the CDR3 is TGTGCCAGCAGTACCCCAGGTAGAGGCTACACCTTC. Its protein is CASSTPGRGYTF.

The rearrangement uses TRBV15 and TRBJ2-1, with 8 bases aligning to TRBD2. The CDR3 runs 15 residues. Germline values: CDR1 LNHNV, CDR2 YYDKDF (reference sequence). Losses at the gene ends were 6 bases for V and 7 bases for J; bases not matched to a gene: 11. The DNA for the CDR3 is TGTGCCACCAGTCTACAGCGGGAGCTGTGGAATGAGCAGTTCTTC. The encoded protein is CATSLQRELWNEQFF.

This rearrangement joins TRBV29-1 to TRBJ1-6; 9 bases align to TRBD1. From germline, CDR1 is SQVTM and CDR2 ANQGSEA. The CDR3 contains 13 residues. J gave up 7 bases and V 6 bases, and 4 bases lay outside the gene matches. CDR3 coding DNA: TGCAGCGTGACAGGGGGGGAAAATTCACCCCTCCACTTT. It encodes CSVTGGENSPLHF.

The chain uses TRBV3-1 (or the pseudogene TRBV3-2) and TRBJ1-1; possible D gene TRBD1, 5 bases. Trimming cost V 0 bases and J 3 bases, with 8 bases left between them. The germline CDR1 and CDR2 sequences are LGHDT and YNNKEL (reference sequence). The CDR3 is made up of 14 amino acids. The CDR3 here is CASSQELQDTEAFF. The CDR3 nucleotides are TGTGCCAGCAGCCAAGAATTACAGGACACTGAAGCTTTCTTT.

V is TRBV7-6 and J is TRBJ2-3; 9 nucleotides match TRBD2. Per germline, CDR1 SGHVS and CDR2 FNYEAQ. This CDR3 has 14 residues. V gave up 5 bases and J gave up 6 bases; unmatched junction bases: 6. The CDR3 DNA sequence: TGTGCCAGCAGCCCGGGACTAGCCCGGGATACGCAGTATTTT. Translating gives CASSPGLARDTQYF.

The V and J genes are TRBV2 and TRBJ2-2; D remains unclear. This CDR3 spans 13 amino acids. CDR1 and CDR2 (germline): SNHLY, FYNNEI. Between the trimmed V and J ends, which lost 4 bases and 4 bases, there was a span of 7 bases. CDR3 sequence (DNA): TGTGCCAGCAGTGCGCAGTTCACCGGGGAGCTGTTTTTT. It is translated as CASSAQFTGELFF.

The chain links TRBV6-5 to TRBJ1-5; TRBD1 is a possible D gene (6 bases). The germline V and J ends were trimmed by 9 bases and 11 bases, with 17 bases remaining between them. The CDR3 runs to 12 residues. Germline V gene lookup returns CDR1 MNHEY and CDR2 SVGAGI. The CDR3 DNA reads as TGTGCCAGTTCGTCAGGGGAAGTGTCCCAGCATTTT. Protein product: CASSSGEVSQHF.

The gene calls are TRBV5-1 and TRBJ2-3; 11 bases are a match to TRBD2. The CDR3 runs to 16 residues. V was pared by 1 base and J by 4 bases, with 5 bases of the junction left unmatched. CDR1 is SGHRS and CDR2 is YFSETQ in the germline V gene. The CDR3 loop reads CASSLSTSGSADTQYF. The CDR3 bases are TGCGCCAGCAGCTTGTCAACTAGCGGGAGTGCAGATACGCAGTATTTT.

The count of this clone is one. CDR3 sequence reads: CSVLTGRSYEQYF. The CDR3 DNA reads TGCAGCGTGCTGACAGGGAGGTCCTACGAGCAGTACTTC. The chain recombines TRBV29-1 with TRBJ2-7; possibly TRBD1 for D (7 bases). Germline lookup yields CDR1 SQVTM and CDR2 ANQGSEA. The V gene lost 6 bases and the J gene lost 1 base, with 13 bases spanning the gap. The CDR3 has 13 amino acids.

V usage is TRBV5-1 and J usage is TRBJ1-2, with 8 nucleotides matching TRBD1. The V gene's germline CDR1 is SGHRS and CDR2 YFSETQ. This CDR3 is built from 15 residues. The trim removed 4 bases at V and 7 bases at J, leaving 12 bases unmatched. In DNA, the CDR3 is TGCGCCAGCAGCCTGGAAGCCCAGGGGGCGGTTGGCTACACCTTC. Amino acids: CASSLEAQGAVGYTF.